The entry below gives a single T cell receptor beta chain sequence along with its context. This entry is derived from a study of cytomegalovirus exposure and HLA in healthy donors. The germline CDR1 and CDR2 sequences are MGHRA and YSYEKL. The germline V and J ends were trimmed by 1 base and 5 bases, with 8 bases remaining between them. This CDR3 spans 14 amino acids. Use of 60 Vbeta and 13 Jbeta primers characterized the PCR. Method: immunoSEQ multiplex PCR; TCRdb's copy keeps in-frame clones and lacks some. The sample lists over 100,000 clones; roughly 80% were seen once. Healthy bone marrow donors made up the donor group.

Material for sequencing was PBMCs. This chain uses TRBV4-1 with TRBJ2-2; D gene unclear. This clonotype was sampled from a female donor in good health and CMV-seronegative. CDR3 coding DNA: TGCGCCAGCAGCCAAGGTCCTATGACCGGGGAGCTGTTTTTT. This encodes CASSQGPMTGELFF.